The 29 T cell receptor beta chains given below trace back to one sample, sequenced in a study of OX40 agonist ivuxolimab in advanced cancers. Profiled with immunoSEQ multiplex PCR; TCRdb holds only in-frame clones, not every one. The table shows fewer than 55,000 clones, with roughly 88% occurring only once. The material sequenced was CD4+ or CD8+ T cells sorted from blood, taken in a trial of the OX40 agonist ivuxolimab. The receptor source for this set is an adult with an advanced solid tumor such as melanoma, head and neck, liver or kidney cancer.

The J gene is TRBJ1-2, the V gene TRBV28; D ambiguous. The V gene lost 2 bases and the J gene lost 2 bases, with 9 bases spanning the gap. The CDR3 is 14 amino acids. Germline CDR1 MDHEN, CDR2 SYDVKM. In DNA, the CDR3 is TGTGCCAGCAGTTTAGGTTCTGCGAACTATGGCTACACCTTC. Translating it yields CASSLGSANYGYTF.

Here the CDR3 DNA reads TGTGCCAGCTCAAAAGACAGGTCTGGGGCCAACGTCCTGACTTTC. Protein product: CASSKDRSGANVLTF. The chain has TRBV18 and TRBJ2-6, with D tentatively TRBD1 (6 bases). The germline V gene has CDR1 KGHSH and CDR2 LQKENI. This CDR3 is built from 15 residues. The ends were cut back, 5 bases at V and 1 base at J, with 9 bases in the middle. Looking up the rest from reference TRBV18 and TRBJ2-6 gives the full variable domain: NAGVMQNPRHLVRRRGQEARLRCSPMKGHSHVYWYRQLPEEGLKFMVYLQKENIIDESGMPKERFSAEFPKEGPSILRIQQVVRGDSAAYFCASSKDRSGANVLTFGAGSRLTVL.

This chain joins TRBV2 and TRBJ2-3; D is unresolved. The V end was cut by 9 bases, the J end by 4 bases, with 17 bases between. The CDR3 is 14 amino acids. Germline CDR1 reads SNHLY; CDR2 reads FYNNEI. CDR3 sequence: CASRGNEAADTQYF. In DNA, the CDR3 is TGTGCCAGTAGAGGAAATGAGGCCGCAGATACGCAGTATTTT.

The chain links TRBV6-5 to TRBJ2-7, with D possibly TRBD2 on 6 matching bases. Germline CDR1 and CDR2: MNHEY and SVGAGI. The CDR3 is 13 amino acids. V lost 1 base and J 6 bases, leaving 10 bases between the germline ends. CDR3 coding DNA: TGTGCCAGCAGTTACTTCCAGGAGGGCGAGCAGTACTTC. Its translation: CASSYFQEGEQYF.

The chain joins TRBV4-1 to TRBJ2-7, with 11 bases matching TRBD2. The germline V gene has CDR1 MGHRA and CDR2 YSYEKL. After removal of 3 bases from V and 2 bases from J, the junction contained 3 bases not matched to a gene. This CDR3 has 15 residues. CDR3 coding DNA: TGCGCCAGCAGCCACGGACTAGCGGGCCCCTACGAGCAGTACGTC. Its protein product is CASSHGLAGPYEQYV.

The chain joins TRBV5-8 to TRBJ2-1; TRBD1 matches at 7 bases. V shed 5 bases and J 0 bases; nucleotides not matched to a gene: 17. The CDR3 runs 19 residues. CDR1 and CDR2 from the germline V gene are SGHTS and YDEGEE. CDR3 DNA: TGTGCCAGCAGTTTCTTCCCTTCACAGGGGCCCTACTCCTACAATGAGCAGTTCTTC. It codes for CASSFFPSQGPYSYNEQFF.

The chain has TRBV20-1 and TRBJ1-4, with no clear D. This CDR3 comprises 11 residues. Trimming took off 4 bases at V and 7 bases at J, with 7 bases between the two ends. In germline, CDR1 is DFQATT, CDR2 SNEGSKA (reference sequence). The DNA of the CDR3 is TGCAGTGCTAAGGTCGGTGAAAAACTGTTTTTT. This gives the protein CSAKVGEKLFF.

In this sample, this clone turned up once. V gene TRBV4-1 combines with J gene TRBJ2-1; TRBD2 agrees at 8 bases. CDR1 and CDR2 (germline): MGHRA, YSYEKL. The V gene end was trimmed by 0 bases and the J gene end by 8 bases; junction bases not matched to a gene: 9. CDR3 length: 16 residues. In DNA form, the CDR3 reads TGCGCCAGCAGCCAAGACCAAGCGGGGGCCGTGGATGAGCAGTTCTTC. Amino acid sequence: CASSQDQAGAVDEQFF.

DNA of the CDR3: TGTGCCAGCAGCCGGGGGAGGTGGGTTGATACGCAGTATTTT. This codes for CASSRGRWVDTQYF. This rearrangement joins TRBV14 to TRBJ2-3, with D possibly being TRBD2 (6 bases). CDR1 and CDR2 (germline): SGHDN, FVKESK. The CDR3 has 14 amino acids. Trimming took 4 bases from V and 6 from J, leaving 14 bases between them.

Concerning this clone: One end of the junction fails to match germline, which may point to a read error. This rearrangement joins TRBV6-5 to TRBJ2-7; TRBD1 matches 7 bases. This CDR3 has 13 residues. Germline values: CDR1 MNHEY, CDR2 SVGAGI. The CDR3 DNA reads TGTGCCACCCTGACAGGGACCTCCTCCGAGCAGTACTTC. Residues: CATLTGTSSEQYF.

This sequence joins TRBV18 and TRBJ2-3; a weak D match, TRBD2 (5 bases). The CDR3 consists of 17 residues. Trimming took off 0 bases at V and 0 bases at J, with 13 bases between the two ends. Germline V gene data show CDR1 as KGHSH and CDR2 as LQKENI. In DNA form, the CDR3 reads TGTGCCAGCTCACCACCTCTCGGGGAAGTTAGCACAGATACGCAGTATTTT. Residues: CASSPPLGEVSTDTQYF.

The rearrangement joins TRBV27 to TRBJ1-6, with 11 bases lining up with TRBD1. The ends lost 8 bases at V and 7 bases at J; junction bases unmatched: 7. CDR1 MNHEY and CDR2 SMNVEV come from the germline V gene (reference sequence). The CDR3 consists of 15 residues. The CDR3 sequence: CASCPDRGPNSPLHF. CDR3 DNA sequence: TGTGCCAGCTGCCCGGACAGGGGGCCCAATTCACCCCTCCACTTT.

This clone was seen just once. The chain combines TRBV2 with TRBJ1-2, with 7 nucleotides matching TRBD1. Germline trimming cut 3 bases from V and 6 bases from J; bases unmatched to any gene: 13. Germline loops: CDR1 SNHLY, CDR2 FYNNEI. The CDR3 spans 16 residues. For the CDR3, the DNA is TGTGCCAGCAGTGATAGGACAGGAGCTAACGGGGATGGCTACACCTTC. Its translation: CASSDRTGANGDGYTF.

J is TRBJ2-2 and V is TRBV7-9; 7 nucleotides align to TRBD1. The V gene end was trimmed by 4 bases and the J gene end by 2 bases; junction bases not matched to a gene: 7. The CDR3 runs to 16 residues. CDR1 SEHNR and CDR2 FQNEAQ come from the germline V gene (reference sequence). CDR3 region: CASSYAGTENTGELFF. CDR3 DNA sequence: TGTGCCAGCAGCTATGCCGGGACAGAAAACACCGGGGAGCTGTTTTTT. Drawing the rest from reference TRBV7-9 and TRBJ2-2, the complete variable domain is DTGVSQNPRHKITKRGQNVTFRCDPISEHNRLYWYRQTLGQGPEFLTYFQNEAQLEKSRLLSDRFSAERPKGSFSTLEIQRTEQGDSAMYLCASSYAGTENTGELFFGEGSRLTVL.

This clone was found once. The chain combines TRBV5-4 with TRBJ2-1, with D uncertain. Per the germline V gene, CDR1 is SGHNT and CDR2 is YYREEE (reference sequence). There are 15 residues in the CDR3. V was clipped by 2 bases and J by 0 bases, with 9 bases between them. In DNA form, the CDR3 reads TGTGCCAGCAGCTTATCTTCCAGCTCCTACAATGAGCAGTTCTTC. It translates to CASSLSSSSYNEQFF.

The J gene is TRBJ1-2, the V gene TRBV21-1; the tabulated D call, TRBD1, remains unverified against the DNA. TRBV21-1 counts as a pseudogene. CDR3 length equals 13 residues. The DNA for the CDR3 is TGTGCCAGCACCCCTGTCAGGGCGAATGGCTACACCTTC. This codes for CASTPVRANGYTF.

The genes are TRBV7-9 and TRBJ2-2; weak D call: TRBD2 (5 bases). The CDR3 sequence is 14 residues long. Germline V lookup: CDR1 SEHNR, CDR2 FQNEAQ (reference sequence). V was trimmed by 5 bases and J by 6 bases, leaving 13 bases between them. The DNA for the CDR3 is TGTGCCAGCAGCCCTTACCTAGCCTCCGGGGAGCTGTTTTTT. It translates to CASSPYLASGELFF.

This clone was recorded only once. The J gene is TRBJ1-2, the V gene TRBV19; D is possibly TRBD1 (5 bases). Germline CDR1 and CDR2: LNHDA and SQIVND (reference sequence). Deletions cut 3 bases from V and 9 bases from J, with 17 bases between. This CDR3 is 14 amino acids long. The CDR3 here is CASSMWGPISSYTF. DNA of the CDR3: TGTGCCAGTAGTATGTGGGGCCCCATCTCTAGCTACACCTTC.

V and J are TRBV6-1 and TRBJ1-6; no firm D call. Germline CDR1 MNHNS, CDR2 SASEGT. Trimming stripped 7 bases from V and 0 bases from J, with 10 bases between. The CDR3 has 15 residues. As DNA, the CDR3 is TGTGCCAGCACAGGAGAGAGCTCCTATAATTCACCCCTCCACTTT. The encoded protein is CASTGESSYNSPLHF.

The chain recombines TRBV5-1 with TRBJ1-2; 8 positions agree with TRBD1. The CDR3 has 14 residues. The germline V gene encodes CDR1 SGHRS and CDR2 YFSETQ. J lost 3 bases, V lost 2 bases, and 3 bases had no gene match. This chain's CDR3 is CASSFQGADYGYTF. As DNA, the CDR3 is TGCGCCAGCAGCTTCCAGGGGGCCGACTATGGCTACACCTTC. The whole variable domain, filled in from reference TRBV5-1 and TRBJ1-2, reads KAGVTQTPRYLIKTRGQQVTLSCSPISGHRSVSWYQQTPGQGLQFLFEYFSETQRNKGNFPGRFSGRQFSNSRSEMNVSTLELGDSALYLCASSFQGADYGYTFGSGTRLTVV.

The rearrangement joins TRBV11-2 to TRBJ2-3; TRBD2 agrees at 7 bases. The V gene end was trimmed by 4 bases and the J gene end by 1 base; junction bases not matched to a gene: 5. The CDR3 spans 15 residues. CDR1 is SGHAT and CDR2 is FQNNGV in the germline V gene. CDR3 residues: CASSSWGGRTDTQYF. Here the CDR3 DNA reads TGTGCCAGCAGCTCCTGGGGGGGACGCACAGATACGCAGTATTTT.

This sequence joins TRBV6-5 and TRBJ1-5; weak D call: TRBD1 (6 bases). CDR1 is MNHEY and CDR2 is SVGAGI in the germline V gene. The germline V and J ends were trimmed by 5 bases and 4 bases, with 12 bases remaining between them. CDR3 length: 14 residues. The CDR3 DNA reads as TGTGCCAGCAGTCAACAACAGGGAAATCAGCCCCAGCATTTT. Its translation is CASSQQQGNQPQHF.

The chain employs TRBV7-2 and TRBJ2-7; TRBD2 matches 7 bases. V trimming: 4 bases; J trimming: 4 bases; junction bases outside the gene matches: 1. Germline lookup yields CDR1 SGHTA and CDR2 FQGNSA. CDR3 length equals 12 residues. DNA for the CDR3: TGTGCCAGCAGCTCTAGCGGATACGAGCAGTACTTC. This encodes CASSSSGYEQYF.

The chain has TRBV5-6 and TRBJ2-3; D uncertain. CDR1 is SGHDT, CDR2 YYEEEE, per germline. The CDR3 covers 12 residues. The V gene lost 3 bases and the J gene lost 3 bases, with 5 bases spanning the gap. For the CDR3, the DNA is TGTGCCAGCAGCTGGTTAACAGATACGCAGTATTTT. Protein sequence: CASSWLTDTQYF.

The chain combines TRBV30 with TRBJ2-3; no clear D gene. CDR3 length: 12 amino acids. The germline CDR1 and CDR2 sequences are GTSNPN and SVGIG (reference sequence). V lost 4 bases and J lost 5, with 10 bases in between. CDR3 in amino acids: CAWKKDRDTQYF. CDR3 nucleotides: TGTGCCTGGAAAAAAGATAGAGATACGCAGTATTTT. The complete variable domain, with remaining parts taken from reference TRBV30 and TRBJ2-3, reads SQTIHQWPATLVQPVGSPLSLECTVEGTSNPNLYWYRQAAGRGLQLLFYSVGIGQISSEVPQNLSASRPQDRQFILSSKKLLLSDSGFYLCAWKKDRDTQYFGPGTRLTVL.

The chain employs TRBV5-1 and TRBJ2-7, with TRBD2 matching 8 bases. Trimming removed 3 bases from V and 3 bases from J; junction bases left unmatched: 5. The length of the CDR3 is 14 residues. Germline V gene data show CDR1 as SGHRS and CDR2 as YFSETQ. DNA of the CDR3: TGCGCCAGCAGCTGGATGAGCGGGAGCTACGAGCAGTACTTC. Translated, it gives CASSWMSGSYEQYF.

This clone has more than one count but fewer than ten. In DNA form, the CDR3 reads TGTGCCAGCAGCCCCACAGGGGGGCCAGGAGCTTTCTTT. Translating it yields CASSPTGGPGAFF. The V and J genes are TRBV5-4 and TRBJ1-1; 8 bases fit TRBD1. Germline loops: CDR1 SGHNT, CDR2 YYREEE (reference sequence). The CDR3 is 13 residues long. V lost 4 bases to trimming and J lost 10 bases; unmatched junction nucleotides: 9.

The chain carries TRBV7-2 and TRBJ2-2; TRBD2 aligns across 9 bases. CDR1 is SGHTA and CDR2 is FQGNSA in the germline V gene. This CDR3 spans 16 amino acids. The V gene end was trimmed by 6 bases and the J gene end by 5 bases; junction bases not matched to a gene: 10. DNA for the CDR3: TGTGCCAGCAGTAGAAGGGCGGGAGGGCGGACCGGGGAGCTGTTTTTT. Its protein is CASSRRAGGRTGELFF.

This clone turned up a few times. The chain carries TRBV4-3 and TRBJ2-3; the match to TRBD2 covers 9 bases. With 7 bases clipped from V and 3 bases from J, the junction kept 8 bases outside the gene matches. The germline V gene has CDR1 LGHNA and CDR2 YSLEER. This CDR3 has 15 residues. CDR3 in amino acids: CASTRRAGGTDTQYF. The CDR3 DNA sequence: TGCGCCAGCACCCGTCGCGCGGGAGGGACAGATACGCAGTATTTT.